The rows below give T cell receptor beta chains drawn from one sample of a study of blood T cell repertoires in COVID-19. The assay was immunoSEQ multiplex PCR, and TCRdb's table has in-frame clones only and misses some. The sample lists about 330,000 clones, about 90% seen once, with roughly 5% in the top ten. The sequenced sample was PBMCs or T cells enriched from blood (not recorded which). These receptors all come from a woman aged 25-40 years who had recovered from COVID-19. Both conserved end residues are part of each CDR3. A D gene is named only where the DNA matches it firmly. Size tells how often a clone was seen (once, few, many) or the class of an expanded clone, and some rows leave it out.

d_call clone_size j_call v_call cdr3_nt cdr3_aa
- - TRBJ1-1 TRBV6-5 TGTGCCAGCACCCTGGACAGACAGAGTGCTGAAGCTTTCTTT CASTLDRQSAEAFF
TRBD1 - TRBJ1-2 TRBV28 TGTGCCAGCAGTTCCGGGACAGGGGCTGGCGGCTACACCTTC CASSSGTGAGGYTF
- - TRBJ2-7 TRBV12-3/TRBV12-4 TGTGCCAGCAGTCGGGCCTACGAGCAGTACTTC CASSRAYEQYF
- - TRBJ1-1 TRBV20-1 TGCAGTGCTAGTTCCCCCAGGGCGGTGTTTGTAGCTGAAGCTTTCTTT CSASSPRAVFVAEAFF
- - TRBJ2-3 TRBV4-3 TGCGCCAGCAGCCTAGAACGAGGAGGGGCACAAGGTACGCAGTATTTT CASSLERGGAQGTQYF
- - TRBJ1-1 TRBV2 TGTGCCAGCAGTGAGCAGGGGTTTCGGTACACTGAAGCTTTCTTT CASSEQGFRYTEAFF
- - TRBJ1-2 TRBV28 TGTACCAGCAGTCTAGACATCGAAGGAGGCACCTTC CTSSLDIEGGTF
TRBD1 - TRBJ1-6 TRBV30 TGTGCCTCCCTATCGGACAGGGCGGGTAATTCACCCCTCCACTTT CASLSDRAGNSPLHF
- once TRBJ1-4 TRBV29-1 TGCAGCGTTGATGGACCCCCGGCGGGGGAAAAACTGTTTTTT CSVDGPPAGEKLFF
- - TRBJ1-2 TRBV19 TGTGCCAGTAGGAGTACCGGGGGGTTAGGCTATGGCTACACCTTC CASRSTGGLGYGYTF
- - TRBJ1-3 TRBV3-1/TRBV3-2 TGTGCCAGCAGCCAAGCTACTCTAGGCAACACCATATATTTT CASSQATLGNTIYF
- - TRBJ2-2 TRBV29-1 TGCAGCGCGACAGCTAACACCGGGGAGCTGTTTTTT CSATANTGELFF
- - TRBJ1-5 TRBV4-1 TGCGCCAGCAGCCAAGGGAGGGGCAGGGAAAAGGGGCAGCCCCAGCATTTT CASSQGRGREKGQPQHF
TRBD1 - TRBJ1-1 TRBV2 TGTGCCAGCAGTCTTGAGACAGGGAAGTTGACTGAAGCTTTCTTT CASSLETGKLTEAFF
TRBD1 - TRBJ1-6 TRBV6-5 TGTGCCAGCAGTTACGACAGGGGGCGAAATTCACCCCTCCACTTT CASSYDRGRNSPLHF
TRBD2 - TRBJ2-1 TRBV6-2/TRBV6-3 TGTGCCAGCAGTTACCACCGGGAACTAGCGGGGGGGGATGAGCAGTTCTTC CASSYHRELAGGDEQFF
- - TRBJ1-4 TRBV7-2 TGTGCCAGCAGCTTCTCGGGGGGAATTAATGAAAAACTGTTTTTT CASSFSGGINEKLFF
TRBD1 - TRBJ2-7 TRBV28 TGTGCCAGCAGTTTATCGGGACAGTTCTACGAGCAGTACTTC CASSLSGQFYEQYF
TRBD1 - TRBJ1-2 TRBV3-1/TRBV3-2 TGTGCCAGCAGCCAAGCCGGGACAGGTGACTATGGCTACACCTTC CASSQAGTGDYGYTF
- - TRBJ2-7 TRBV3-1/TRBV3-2 TGTGCCAGCAGCAAAAAAATGGACAACTCCTACGAGCAGTACTTC CASSKKMDNSYEQYF
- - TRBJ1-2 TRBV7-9 TGTGCCAGCAGCTCCCGACAGGCCCGCCCATGGGGCTACACCTTC CASSSRQARPWGYTF
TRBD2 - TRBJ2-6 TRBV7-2 TGTGCCAGCAGCCTAGCCTTTCGTATAGCGGGGGGCCGCTCTGGGGCCAACGTCCTGACTTTC CASSLAFRIAGGRSGANVLTF
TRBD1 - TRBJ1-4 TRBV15 TGTGCCACCAGGGAGACAGGGGCTTACGGAAAACTGTTTTTT CATRETGAYGKLFF
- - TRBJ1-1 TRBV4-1 TGCGCCAGCAGCCAAGCCCCAGCGCCACGTAACACTGAAGCTTTCTTT CASSQAPAPRNTEAFF
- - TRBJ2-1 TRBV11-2 TGTGCCAGCAGCTTAGTCAGCTACAATGAGCAGTTCTTC CASSLVSYNEQFF